This passage covers 13 T cell receptor beta chains from one sample sequenced in a study of T cell responses to AZD1222 COVID-19 vaccine. Produced via immunoSEQ multiplex PCR; TCRdb's table is partial and in-frame only. The top ten hold about 1.6% of the sample, which has around 170,000 clones, around nine tenths seen once. This specimen was peripheral blood, taken on day 0 of AZD1222 vaccination. The source is an adult in good health.

This sequence joins TRBV27 and TRBJ2-6; the match to TRBD1 covers 10 bases. CDR1 is MNHEY and CDR2 is SMNVEV in the germline V gene (reference sequence). There are 17 residues in the CDR3. With 0 bases clipped from V and 4 bases from J, the junction kept 3 bases outside the gene matches. As DNA, the CDR3 is TGTGCCAGCAGTTTATCGGGACAGGGGCTCGGGGCCAACGTCCTGACTTTC. Protein: CASSLSGQGLGANVLTF. The whole variable domain, filled in from reference TRBV27 and TRBJ2-6, reads EAQVTQNPRYLITVTGKKLTVTCSQNMNHEYMSWYRQDPGLGLRQIYYSMNVEVTDKGDVPEGYKVSRKEKRNFPLILESPSPNQTSLYFCASSLSGQGLGANVLTFGAGSRLTVL.

The genes are TRBV9 and TRBJ1-1; 7 positions agree with TRBD1. The junction had 2 bases not matched to a gene; V was cut back by 3 bases and J by 3 bases. Germline V lookup: CDR1 SGDLS, CDR2 YYNGEE. CDR3 length: 13 residues. CDR3 bases: TGTGCCAGCAGCGAAACAGGGGACACTGAAGCTTTCTTT. As protein: CASSETGDTEAFF.

There are a few counts of this clone. The chain has TRBV7-9 and TRBJ1-6; D is uncertain. V was cut by 1 base and J by 7 bases, with 5 bases left in between. Germline V gene sequence: CDR1 SEHNR, CDR2 FQNEAQ (reference sequence). The CDR3 consists of 13 residues. The DNA for the CDR3 is TGTGCCAGCAGCTTAGAGAGCAATTCACCCCTCCACTTT. It codes for CASSLESNSPLHF.

The V gene is TRBV7-2, the J gene TRBJ1-2; TRBD1 agrees at 7 bases. Germline CDR1 SGHTA, CDR2 FQGNSA. Trimming at V came to 4 bases and at J to 2 bases, leaving 4 bases not matched to a gene. CDR3 size: 14 residues. CDR3 residues: CASSSGQVNYGYTF. In DNA form, the CDR3 reads TGTGCCAGCAGCTCTGGACAGGTGAACTATGGCTACACCTTC.

The chain links TRBV27 to TRBJ1-2; no definite D call. The V and J ends lost 5 bases and 2 bases respectively, with 12 bases between them. The CDR3 contains 14 residues. Germline CDR1 is MNHEY and CDR2 is SMNVEV (reference sequence). CDR3 coding DNA: TGTGCCAGCAGTAAGGAGGGATTGAACTATGGCTACACCTTC. Translated: CASSKEGLNYGYTF.

CDR3 DNA sequence: TGCGCCAGCAGCTTGACCGGGGGAGGTTATAATTCACCCCTCCACTTT. Translation: CASSLTGGGYNSPLHF. The V gene is TRBV5-1, the J gene TRBJ1-6; D might be TRBD1 (5 bases). CDR3 length equals 16 residues. The germline V gene encodes CDR1 SGHRS and CDR2 YFSETQ. With 1 base removed from V and 4 bases from J, the gap between germline ends came to 12 bases.

The chain uses TRBV5-1 and TRBJ1-2; D is ambiguous. CDR1 is SGHRS and CDR2 is YFSETQ in the germline V gene. V shed 4 bases and J shed 6 bases, with 19 bases lying between them. The CDR3 consists of 15 residues. The chain's CDR3 is CASSVRENRRDGYTF. The CDR3 DNA reads TGCGCCAGCAGCGTGCGGGAAAATAGGAGAGATGGCTACACCTTC.

The V and J genes are TRBV4-1 and TRBJ2-1, with 10 nucleotides matching TRBD2. The V segment lost 0 bases and the J segment 0 bases; nucleotides outside the gene matches: 17. The CDR3 consists of 22 residues. Germline CDR1 MGHRA, CDR2 YSYEKL. In DNA, the CDR3 is TGCGCCAGCAGCCAAGATTGGGGACCGAAACTAGCGGGGAGGAGCTCCTACAATGAGCAGTTCTTC. Protein product: CASSQDWGPKLAGRSSYNEQFF.

This chain links TRBV30 with TRBJ2-7; 7 nucleotides match TRBD1. The germline gives CDR1 GTSNPN, CDR2 SVGIG (reference sequence). V lost 1 base and J lost 2; bases outside the gene matches: 2. The CDR3 totals 13 residues. This chain's CDR3 is CAWSGGTAYEQYF. For the CDR3, the DNA is TGTGCCTGGAGTGGGGGGACAGCCTACGAGCAGTACTTC.

V is TRBV5-8 and J is TRBJ2-7; D is perhaps TRBD1 (5 bases). This CDR3 is 16 amino acids long. The ends were cut back, 0 bases at V and 6 bases at J, with 19 bases in the middle. CDR1 and CDR2 from the germline V gene are SGHTS and YDEGEE. Here the CDR3 DNA reads TGTGCCAGCAGCTTGGGATTGGGCCAGGGCTACGGCGAGCAGTACTTC. Encoded protein: CASSLGLGQGYGEQYF.

The chain is built from TRBV30 and TRBJ1-6, with D maybe TRBD1 (6 bases). V was cut by 4 bases and J by 7 bases, with 20 bases left in between. This CDR3 spans 16 amino acids. CDR1 is GTSNPN and CDR2 is SVGIG in the germline V gene (reference sequence). The CDR3 protein is CAWTRTRDGTNSPLHF. The CDR3, as DNA: TGTGCCTGGACGAGAACCCGGGACGGGACAAATTCACCCCTCCACTTT. Full variable domain (outside the CDR3, taken from reference TRBV30 and TRBJ1-6): SQTIHQWPATLVQPVGSPLSLECTVEGTSNPNLYWYRQAAGRGLQLLFYSVGIGQISSEVPQNLSASRPQDRQFILSSKKLLLSDSGFYLCAWTRTRDGTNSPLHFGNGTRLTVT.

Many counts were recorded for this clone. The chain is built from TRBV6-2 or TRBV6-3 and TRBJ1-1; D is unresolved. The CDR3 is made up of 15 amino acids. From germline, CDR1 is MNHEY and CDR2 SVGEGT. V was pared by 0 bases and J by 0 bases, with 8 bases between. The CDR3: CASSYSTLLNTEAFF. The CDR3 nucleotides read TGTGCCAGCAGTTACTCGACACTTTTGAACACTGAAGCTTTCTTT.

The chain joins TRBV6-4 to TRBJ2-7, with TRBD1 matching 9 bases. Germline CDR1 and CDR2: MRHNA and SNTAGT. The V and J ends lost 3 bases and 3 bases, in that order; junction bases with no gene match: 6. The length of the CDR3 is 15 residues. The CDR3 DNA follows: TGTGCCAGCAGTGAGGATGCGACAGGGGGCTACGAGCAGTACTTC. Protein product: CASSEDATGGYEQYF.